The 2 T cell receptor beta chains presented below share a single source sample, sequenced in a study of technical replicates of blood from several donors. Clones were read by immunoSEQ multiplex PCR, and TCRdb kept only the in-frame ones, dropping some. The sample shows 80,000 to 85,000 clones, over 75% of them seen only once. The sequenced sample was T cells isolated from PBMCs. The source of these receptors is a human donor in good health.

The V gene is TRBV10-1, the J gene TRBJ2-2, with 7 bases matching TRBD1. CDR1 WNHNN and CDR2 SYGVQD come from the germline V gene (reference sequence). The CDR3 extends over 15 amino acids. J lost 4 bases, V lost 6 bases, and 8 bases had no gene match. As DNA, the CDR3 is TGCGCCAGCAGAGCCGGGACAGTCAGCACCGGGGAGCTGTTTTTT. It yields the protein CASRAGTVSTGELFF.

The rearrangement uses TRBV30 and TRBJ1-2; possible D gene TRBD1, 6 bases. The germline gives CDR1 GTSNPN, CDR2 SVGIG (reference sequence). The CDR3 is 15 amino acids. The V and J ends lost 5 bases and 1 base respectively, with 17 bases between them. The DNA of the CDR3 is TGTGCCTGGTCTAGACGGACAGACGGTAACTATGGCTACACCTTC. This translates into CAWSRRTDGNYGYTF.